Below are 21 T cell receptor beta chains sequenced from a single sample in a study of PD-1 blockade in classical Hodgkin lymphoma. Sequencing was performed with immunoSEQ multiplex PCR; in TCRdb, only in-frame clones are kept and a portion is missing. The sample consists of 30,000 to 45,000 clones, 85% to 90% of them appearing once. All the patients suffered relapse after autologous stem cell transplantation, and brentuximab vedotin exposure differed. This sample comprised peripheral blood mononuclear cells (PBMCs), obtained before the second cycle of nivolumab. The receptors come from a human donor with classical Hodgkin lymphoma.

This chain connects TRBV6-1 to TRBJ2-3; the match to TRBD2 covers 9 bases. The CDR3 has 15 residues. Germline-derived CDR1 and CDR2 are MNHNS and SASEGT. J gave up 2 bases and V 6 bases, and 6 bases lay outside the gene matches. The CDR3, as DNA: TGTGCCAGCAGGAAGCGGGAGGAGGCCACAGATACGCAGTATTTT. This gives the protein CASRKREEATDTQYF.

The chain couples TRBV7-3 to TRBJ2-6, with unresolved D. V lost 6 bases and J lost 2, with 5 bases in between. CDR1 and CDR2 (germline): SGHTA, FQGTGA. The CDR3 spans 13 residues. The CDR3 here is CASRSTGANVLTF. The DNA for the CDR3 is TGTGCCAGCAGGTCGACTGGGGCCAACGTCCTGACTTTC.

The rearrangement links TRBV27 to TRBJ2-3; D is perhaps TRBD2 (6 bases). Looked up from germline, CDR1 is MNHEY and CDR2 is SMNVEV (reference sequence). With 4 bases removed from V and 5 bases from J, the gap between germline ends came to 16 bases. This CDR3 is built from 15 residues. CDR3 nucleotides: TGTGCCAGCAGTTATGGGCCGGGAGAGAAAGATACGCAGTATTTT. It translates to CASSYGPGEKDTQYF.

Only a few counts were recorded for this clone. The CDR3 coding sequence is TGTGCCAGCAGCTTAGCAGCGGAAGGGTTCGAGACGGAAGAGACCCAGTACTTC. The encoded protein is CASSLAAEGFETEETQYF. This chain connects TRBV7-6 to TRBJ2-5; perhaps TRBD2 as D (5 bases). This CDR3 is built from 18 residues. CDR1 SGHVS and CDR2 FNYEAQ come from the germline V gene. V was clipped by 0 bases and J by 3 bases, with 20 bases between them. Full variable domain (outside the CDR3, taken from reference TRBV7-6 and TRBJ2-5): GAGVSQSPRYKVTKRGQDVALRCDPISGHVSLYWYRQALGQGPEFLTYFNYEAQQDKSGLPNDRFSAERPEGSISTLTIQRTEQRDSAMYRCASSLAAEGFETEETQYFGPGTRLLVL.

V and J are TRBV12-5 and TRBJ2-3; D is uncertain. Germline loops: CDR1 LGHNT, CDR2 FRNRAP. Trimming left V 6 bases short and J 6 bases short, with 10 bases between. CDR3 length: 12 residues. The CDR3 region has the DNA TGTGCTAGTGGCCCCCAAGTCGATACGCAGTATTTT. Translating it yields CASGPQVDTQYF.

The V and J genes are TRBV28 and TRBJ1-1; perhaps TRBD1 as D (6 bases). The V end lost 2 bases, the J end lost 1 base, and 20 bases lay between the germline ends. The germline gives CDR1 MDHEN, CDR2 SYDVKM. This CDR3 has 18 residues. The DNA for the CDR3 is TGTGCCAGCAGTTTAATTTATCTACGGACAGAAGAGAACACTGAAGCTTTCTTT. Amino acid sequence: CASSLIYLRTEENTEAFF.

CDR3 in DNA: TGTGCCAGCGGACAGTGGGAGACCCAGTACTTC. It yields the protein CASGQWETQYF. This chain joins TRBV6-5 and TRBJ2-5; D might be TRBD1 (6 bases). Germline V gene sequence: CDR1 MNHEY, CDR2 SVGAGI. The V gene lost 8 bases and the J gene lost 5 bases, with 9 bases spanning the gap. The CDR3 is 11 residues long.

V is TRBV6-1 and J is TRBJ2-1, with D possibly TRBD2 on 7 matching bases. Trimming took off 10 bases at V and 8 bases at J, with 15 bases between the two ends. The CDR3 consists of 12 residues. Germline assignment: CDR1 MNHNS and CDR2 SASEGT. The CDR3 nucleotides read TGTGCCACCACGGGGGCGGGGGATGAGCAGTTCTTC. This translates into CATTGAGDEQFF.

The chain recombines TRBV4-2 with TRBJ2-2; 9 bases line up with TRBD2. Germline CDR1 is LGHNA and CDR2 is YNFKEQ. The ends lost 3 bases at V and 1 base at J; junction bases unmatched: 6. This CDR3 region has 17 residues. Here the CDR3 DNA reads TGTGCCAGCAGCCATTATAGCGGGAGACTGAACACCGGGGAGCTGTTTTTT. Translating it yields CASSHYSGRLNTGELFF.

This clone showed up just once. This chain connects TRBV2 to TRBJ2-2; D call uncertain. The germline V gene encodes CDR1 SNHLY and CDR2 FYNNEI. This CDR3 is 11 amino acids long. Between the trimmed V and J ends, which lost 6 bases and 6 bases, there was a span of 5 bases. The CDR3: CASSIPGELFF. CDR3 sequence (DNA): TGTGCCAGCAGCATACCCGGGGAGCTGTTTTTT.

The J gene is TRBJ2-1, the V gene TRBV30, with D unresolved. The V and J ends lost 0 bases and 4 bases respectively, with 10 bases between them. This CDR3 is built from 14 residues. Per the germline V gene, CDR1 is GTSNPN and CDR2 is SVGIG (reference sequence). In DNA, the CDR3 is TGTGCCTGGAGTGTATCCGAACAATACAATGAGCAGTTCTTC. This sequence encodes CAWSVSEQYNEQFF.

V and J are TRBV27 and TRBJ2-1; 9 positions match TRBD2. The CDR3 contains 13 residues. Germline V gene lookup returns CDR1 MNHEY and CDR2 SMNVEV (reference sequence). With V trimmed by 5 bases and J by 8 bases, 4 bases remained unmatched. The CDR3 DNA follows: TGTGCCAGCAGTCAGGGACTAGCAGATGAGCAGTTCTTC. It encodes CASSQGLADEQFF.

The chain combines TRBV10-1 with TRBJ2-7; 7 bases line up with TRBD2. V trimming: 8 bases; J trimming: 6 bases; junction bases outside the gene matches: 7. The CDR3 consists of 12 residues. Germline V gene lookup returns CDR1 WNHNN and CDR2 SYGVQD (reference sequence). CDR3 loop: CASSPGGGEQYF. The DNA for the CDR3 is TGCGCCAGCTCCCCGGGAGGCGGCGAGCAGTACTTC.

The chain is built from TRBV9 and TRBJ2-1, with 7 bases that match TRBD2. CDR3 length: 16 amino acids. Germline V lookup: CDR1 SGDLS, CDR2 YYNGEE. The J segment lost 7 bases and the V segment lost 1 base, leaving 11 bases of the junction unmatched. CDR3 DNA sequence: TGTGCCAGCAGCGTATCCAGCGGGAACCTACTAAATGAGCAGTTCTTC. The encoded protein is CASSVSSGNLLNEQFF. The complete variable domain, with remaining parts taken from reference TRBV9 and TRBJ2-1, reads DSGVTQTPKHLITATGQRVTLRCSPRSGDLSVYWYQQSLDQGLQFLIQYYNGEERAKGNILERFSAQQFPDLHSELNLSSLELGDSALYFCASSVSSGNLLNEQFFGPGTRLTVL.

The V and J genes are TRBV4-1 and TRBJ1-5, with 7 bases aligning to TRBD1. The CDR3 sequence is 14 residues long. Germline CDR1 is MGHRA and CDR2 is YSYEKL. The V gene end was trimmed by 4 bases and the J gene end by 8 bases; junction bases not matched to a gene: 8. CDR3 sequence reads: CASSLQGQSEPQHF. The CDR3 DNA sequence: TGCGCCAGCAGCCTCCAGGGACAGAGTGAGCCCCAGCATTTT.

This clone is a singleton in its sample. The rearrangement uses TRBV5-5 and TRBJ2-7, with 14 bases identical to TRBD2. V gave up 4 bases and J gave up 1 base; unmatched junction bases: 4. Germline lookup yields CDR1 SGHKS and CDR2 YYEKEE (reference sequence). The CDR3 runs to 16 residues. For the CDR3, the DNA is TGTGCCAGCAGCCTAGGACTAGCGGGAGGATCCTACGAGCAGTACTTC. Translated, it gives CASSLGLAGGSYEQYF.

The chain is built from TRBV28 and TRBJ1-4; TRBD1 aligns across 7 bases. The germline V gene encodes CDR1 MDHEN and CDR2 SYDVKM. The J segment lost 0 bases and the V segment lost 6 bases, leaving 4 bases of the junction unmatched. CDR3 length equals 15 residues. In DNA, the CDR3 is TGTGCCAGCAGGACAGGGCATGCAACTAATGAAAAACTGTTTTTT. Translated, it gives CASRTGHATNEKLFF.

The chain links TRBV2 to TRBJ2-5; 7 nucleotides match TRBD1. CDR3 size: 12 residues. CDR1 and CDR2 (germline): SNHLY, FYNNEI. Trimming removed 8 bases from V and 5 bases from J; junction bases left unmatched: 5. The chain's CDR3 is CASGQARETQYF. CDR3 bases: TGTGCCAGCGGACAGGCCAGGGAGACCCAGTACTTC.

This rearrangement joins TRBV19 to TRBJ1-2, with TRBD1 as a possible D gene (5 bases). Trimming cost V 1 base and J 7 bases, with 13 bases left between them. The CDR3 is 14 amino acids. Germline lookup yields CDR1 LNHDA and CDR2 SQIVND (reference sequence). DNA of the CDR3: TGTGCCAGTAGTATAGGAACCGGGAGGGGTGGCTACACCTTC. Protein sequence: CASSIGTGRGGYTF.

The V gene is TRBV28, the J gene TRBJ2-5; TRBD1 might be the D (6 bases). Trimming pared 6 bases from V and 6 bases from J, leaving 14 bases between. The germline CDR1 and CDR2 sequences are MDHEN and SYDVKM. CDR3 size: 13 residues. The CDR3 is CASSRAGVQTQYF. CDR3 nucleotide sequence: TGTGCCAGCAGCCGCGCAGGGGTACAGACCCAGTACTTC.

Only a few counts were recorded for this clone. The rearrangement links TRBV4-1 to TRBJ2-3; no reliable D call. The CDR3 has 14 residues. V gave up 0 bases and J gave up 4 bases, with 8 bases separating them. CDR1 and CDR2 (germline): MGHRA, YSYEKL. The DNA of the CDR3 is TGCGCCAGCAGCCAAGATCCGCAAGCAGATACGCAGTATTTT. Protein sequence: CASSQDPQADTQYF.